Given below is one TCR beta chain in context. This receptor's antigen is unknown. Base quality data are lacking; no much larger clone is found one base away. Donors were healthy HIV-negative adults with no recently reported acute infections or vaccinations. Every donor was a Caucasian adult residing in Nashville, Tennessee, USA. CD4+ T cells were enriched through magnetic negative selection, after which naive cells were positively selected on CD45RA and the remaining negative fraction served as the memory subset. After blood collection by leukapheresis, PBMCs were isolated using Ficoll-Histopaque density gradient centrifugation and then cryopreserved in the vapor phase of liquid nitrogen. Analytical flow cytometry was used to check the purity and quantity of every magnetically sorted T cell population. Each sorted fraction had its genomic DNA isolated and then quantified by UV absorbance on a Nanodrop 2000c.

This record comes from a study of shared clonotypes between healthy human individuals (dated by TCRdb to the early 2020s). General notes on the study: Two women and a few men aged 18 to 49 years were included in the cohort. For each donor, three plates each were used for CD4 naive and CD4 memory, two plates were used for CD8 naive, and one plate was used for CD8 memory. The study deeply sequenced blood TCR repertoires of about 5 healthy adults to estimate repertoire size and the extent of clonotype sharing between individuals. To increase sequencing depth and limit assay-specific biases, TCR repertoire library preparation and sequencing were carried out by different laboratories using diverse techniques. Leukapheresis yielded between about 0.94 and 8.9 billion PBMCs per donor. General study outcomes and caveats: Incomplete sequencing was indicated by rarefaction of sorted-subset datasets, despite the large sequencing depth. The small number of donors limited the genetic and exposure-history diversity represented. Approximately 5% of naive CD4, 3.5% of naive CD8, approximately 2% of memory CD4, and 0.4% of memory CD8 clonotypes were shared across a few donors. Only blood was sampled, and tissue TCR repertoires likely differ from those in blood. Based on pairwise subsampling, the degree of clonotype sharing among donors was expected to be affected by sequencing depth. Estimated clonotype richness was generally larger for naive than for memory subsets. Compared with non-shared clonotypes, the clonotypes found in all four sorted-subset donors had higher generation probabilities.

TCR CDR3 regions were amplified from genomic DNA by multiplex PCR using the deep immunoSEQ assay. For each cell subset, the extracted genomic DNA was distributed evenly across all wells of several immunoSEQ 96-well plates, and each plate served as one replicate. For sorted subsets, each replicate PCR was loaded with 200 to 250 ng genomic DNA, equivalent to approximately 33,000 T cell genomes. Purified libraries were quantified with a Qubit 3.0 fluorometer, sized on a Bioanalyzer 2100, and re-quantified with the KAPA Library Quantification kit. Every immunoSEQ 96-well plate was sequenced on a dedicated single-read 150-cycle Illumina NextSeq 550 flow cell. In the authors' own workflow: Because only junctional sequences without quality scores were contained in the immunoSEQ output, filtering matching that applied to full-length reads could not be performed. To assign V/J genes and CDR3, sequences were annotated using PyIR, a Python wrapper for IgBLAST v1.9, with IMGT germline references. Reads were filtered out if the reads had weak V/J assignments (E-value above 1e-6), no CDR3, stop codons, out-of-frame junctions, or ambiguous translated residues. A V3J clonotype was defined by an identical inferred V gene, J gene, and CDR3 amino acid sequence. Percentage overlap between repertoires was computed as shared unique clonotypes divided by the size of the smaller repertoire. RTK rarefaction, the Chao1 estimator, and Recon v2.1 estimates of unobserved clonotypes were used to assess repertoire richness. Generation probabilities were computed with OLGA for all TCRbeta clonotypes obtained by the gDNA method from a few donors. The table was pulled from immuneACCESS by TCRdb, which kept in-frame rearrangements only. Such tables lose some clones; where checked, under half of the loss comes from unresolved V genes, and the rest has no known cause. From that table come the V and J calls and clone size; the DNA was used to work out D and trimming. This sample lists roughly 650,000 clones; about 96% were detected once. The top ten constitute around 0.06% of the sample.

CDR1 and CDR2, looked up from the germline V gene (reference sequence), are MNHNY and SVGAGI. V is cut by 0 bases and J by 5 bases, and the space between the germline ends is 14 bases. The CDR3 runs 15 amino acids, cysteine and phenylalanine included. The DNA shown is the 45-base CDR3, in frame from base 1. The sequence was collected from a woman aged 25-40 years in good health. The chain is made from TRBV6-6 and TRBJ2-7; the D gene is perhaps TRBD1 or TRBD2, each of them matching over 5 bases. Sequenced input: naive CD4+ T cells sorted from blood. The cell subset or site label for this specimen denotes: CD45RA+ positively selected. The DNA sequence is given as TGTGCCAGCAGTTACTCGGCTACGAGGGGCCACGAGCAGTACTTC. Translated, this is CASSYSATRGHEQYF.